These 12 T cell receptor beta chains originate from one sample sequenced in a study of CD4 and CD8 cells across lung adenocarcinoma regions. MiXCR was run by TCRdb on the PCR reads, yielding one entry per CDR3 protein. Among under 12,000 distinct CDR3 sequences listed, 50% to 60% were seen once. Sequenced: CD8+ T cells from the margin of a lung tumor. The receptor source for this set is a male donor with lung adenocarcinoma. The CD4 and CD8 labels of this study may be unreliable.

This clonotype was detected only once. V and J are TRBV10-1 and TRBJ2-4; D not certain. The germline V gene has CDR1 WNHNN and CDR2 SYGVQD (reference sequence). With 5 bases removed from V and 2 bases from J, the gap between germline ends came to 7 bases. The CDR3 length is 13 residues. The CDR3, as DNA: TGCGCCAGCAGTCTCGGACCCAAAAACATTCAGTACTTC. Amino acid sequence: CASSLGPKNIQYF.

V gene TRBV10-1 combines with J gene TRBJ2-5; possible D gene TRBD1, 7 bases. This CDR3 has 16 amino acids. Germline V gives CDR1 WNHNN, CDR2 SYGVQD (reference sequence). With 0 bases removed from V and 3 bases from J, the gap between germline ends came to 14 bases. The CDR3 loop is CASSESGGQQKETQYF. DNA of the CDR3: TGCGCCAGCAGTGAGTCGGGGGGACAGCAAAAAGAGACCCAGTACTTC.

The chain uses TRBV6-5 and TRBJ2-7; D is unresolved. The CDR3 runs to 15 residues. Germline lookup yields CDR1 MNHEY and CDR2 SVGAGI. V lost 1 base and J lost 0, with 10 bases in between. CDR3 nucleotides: TGTGCCAGCAGTTACTTGGCTCCCAACTCCTACGAGCAGTACTTC. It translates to CASSYLAPNSYEQYF.

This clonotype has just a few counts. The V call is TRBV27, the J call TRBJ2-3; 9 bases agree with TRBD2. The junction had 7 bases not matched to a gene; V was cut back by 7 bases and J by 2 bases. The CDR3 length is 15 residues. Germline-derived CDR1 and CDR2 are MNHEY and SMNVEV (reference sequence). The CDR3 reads CASTLLAGTTDTQYF. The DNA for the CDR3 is TGTGCCAGCACATTGCTAGCGGGGACCACAGATACGCAGTATTTT.

The CDR3 sequence: CATTAGGGETQFF. DNA of the CDR3: TGTGCCACTACAGCAGGGGGGGGAGAGACCCAGTTCTTC. V and J are TRBV6-1 and TRBJ2-1, with D perhaps being TRBD1 or TRBD2 (7 bases each). The CDR3 has 13 amino acids. CDR1 and CDR2 from the germline V gene are MNHNS and SASEGT. Trimming cost V 10 bases and J 13 bases, with 23 bases left between them.

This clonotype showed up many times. CDR3 in amino acids: CASSLGSGRAVNEQFF. DNA for the CDR3: TGTGCCAGCAGTTTAGGGAGCGGGAGGGCCGTGAATGAGCAGTTCTTC. The chain recombines TRBV27 with TRBJ2-1, with 10 bases that match TRBD2. V gave up 2 bases and J gave up 7 bases; unmatched junction bases: 8. The CDR3 totals 16 residues. Germline loops: CDR1 MNHEY, CDR2 SMNVEV (reference sequence).

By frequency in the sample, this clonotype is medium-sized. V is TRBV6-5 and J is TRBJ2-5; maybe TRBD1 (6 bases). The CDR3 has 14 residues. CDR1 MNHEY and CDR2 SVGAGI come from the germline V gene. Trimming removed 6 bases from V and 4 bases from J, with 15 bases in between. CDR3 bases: TGTGCCAGCAGGGGGGCAGGGTTGTCAGAGACCCAGTACTTC. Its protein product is CASRGAGLSETQYF.

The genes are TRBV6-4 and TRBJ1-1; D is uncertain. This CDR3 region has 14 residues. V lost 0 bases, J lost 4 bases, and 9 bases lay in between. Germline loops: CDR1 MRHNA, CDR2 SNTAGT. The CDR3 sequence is CASSDSNRGTEAFF. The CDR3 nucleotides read TGTGCCAGCAGTGACTCGAACCGAGGCACTGAAGCTTTCTTT.

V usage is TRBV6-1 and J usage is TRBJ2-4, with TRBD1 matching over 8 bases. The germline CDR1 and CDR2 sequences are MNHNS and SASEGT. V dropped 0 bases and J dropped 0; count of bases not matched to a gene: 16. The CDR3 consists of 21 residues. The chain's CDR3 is CASSEALAGTGTFGAKNIQYF. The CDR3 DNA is TGTGCCAGCAGTGAAGCGCTCGCCGGGACAGGCACCTTCGGAGCCAAAAACATTCAGTACTTC.

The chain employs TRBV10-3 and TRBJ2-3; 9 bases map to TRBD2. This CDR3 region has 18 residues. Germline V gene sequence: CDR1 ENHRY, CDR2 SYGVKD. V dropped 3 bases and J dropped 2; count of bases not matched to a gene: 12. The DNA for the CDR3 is TGTGCCATCAGTGATCTAGCGGGAACTTCAGATTTCACAGATACGCAGTATTTT. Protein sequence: CAISDLAGTSDFTDTQYF.

CDR3 loop: CASSLELGSEQFF. The CDR3 DNA follows: TGTGCCAGCAGCCTAGAGCTAGGGAGTGAGCAGTTCTTC. J is TRBJ2-1 and V is TRBV7-6; tentative D call: TRBD2 (5 bases). The germline V gene has CDR1 SGHVS and CDR2 FNYEAQ. Trimming took 5 bases from V and 9 from J, leaving 14 bases between them. The CDR3 runs 13 residues.

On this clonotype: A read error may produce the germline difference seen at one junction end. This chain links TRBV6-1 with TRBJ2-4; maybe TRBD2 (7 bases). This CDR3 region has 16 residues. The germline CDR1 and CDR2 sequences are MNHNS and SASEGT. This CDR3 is CASSEAGPGAEDTQYF. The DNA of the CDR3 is TGTGCGAGCAGCGAAGCGGGGCCGGGGGCTGAGGATACGCAGTACTTC.